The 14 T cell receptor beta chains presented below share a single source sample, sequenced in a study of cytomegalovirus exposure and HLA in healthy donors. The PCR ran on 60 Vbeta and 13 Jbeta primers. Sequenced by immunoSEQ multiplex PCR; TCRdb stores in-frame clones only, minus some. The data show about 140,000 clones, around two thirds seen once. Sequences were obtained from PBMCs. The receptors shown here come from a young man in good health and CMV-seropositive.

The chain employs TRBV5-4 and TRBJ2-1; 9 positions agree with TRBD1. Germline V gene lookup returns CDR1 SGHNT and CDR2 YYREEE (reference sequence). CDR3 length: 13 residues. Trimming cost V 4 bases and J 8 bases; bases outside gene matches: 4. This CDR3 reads CASSLNRGHEQFF. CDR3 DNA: TGTGCCAGCAGCCTGAACAGGGGGCATGAGCAGTTCTTC. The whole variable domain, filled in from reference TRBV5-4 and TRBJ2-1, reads ETGVTQSPTHLIKTRGQQVTLRCSSQSGHNTVSWYQQALGQGPQFIFQYYREEENGRGNFPPRFSGLQFPNYSSELNVNALELDDSALYLCASSLNRGHEQFFGPGTRLTVL.

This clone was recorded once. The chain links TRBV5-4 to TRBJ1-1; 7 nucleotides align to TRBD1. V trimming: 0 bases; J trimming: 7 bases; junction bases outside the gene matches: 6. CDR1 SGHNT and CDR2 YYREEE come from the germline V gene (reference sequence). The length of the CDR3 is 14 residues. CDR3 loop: CASSLEWDSVEAFF. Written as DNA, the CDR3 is TGTGCCAGCAGCTTGGAATGGGACAGCGTTGAAGCTTTCTTT.

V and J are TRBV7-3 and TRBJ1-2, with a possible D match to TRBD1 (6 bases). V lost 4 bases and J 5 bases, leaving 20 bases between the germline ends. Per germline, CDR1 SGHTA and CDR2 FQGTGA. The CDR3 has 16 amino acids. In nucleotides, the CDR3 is TGTGCCAGCAGCTCCCAGGCGACAGGCCGCGTTTATGGCTACACCTTC. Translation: CASSSQATGRVYGYTF.

CDR3: CASSLRTDTQYF. The CDR3 nucleotides read TGTGCCAGCAGCCTCCGCACAGATACGCAGTATTTT. The chain uses TRBV7-2 and TRBJ2-3; D ambiguous. The germline V gene encodes CDR1 SGHTA and CDR2 FQGNSA. CDR3 size: 12 residues. Trimming pared 5 bases from V and 1 base from J, leaving 4 bases between.

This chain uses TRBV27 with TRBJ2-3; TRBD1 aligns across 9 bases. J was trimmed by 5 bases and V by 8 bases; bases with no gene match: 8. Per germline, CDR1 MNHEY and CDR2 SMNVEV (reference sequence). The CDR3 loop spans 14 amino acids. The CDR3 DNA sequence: TGTGCCAGCGCACAGGACAGGGGAATAGATACGCAGTATTTT. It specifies CASAQDRGIDTQYF.

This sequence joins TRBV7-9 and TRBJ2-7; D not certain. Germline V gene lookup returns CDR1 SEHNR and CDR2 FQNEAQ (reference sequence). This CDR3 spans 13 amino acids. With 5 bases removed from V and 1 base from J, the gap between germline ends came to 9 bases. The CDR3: CASSHFWSYEQYF. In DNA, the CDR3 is TGTGCCAGCAGCCACTTTTGGTCCTACGAGCAGTACTTC.

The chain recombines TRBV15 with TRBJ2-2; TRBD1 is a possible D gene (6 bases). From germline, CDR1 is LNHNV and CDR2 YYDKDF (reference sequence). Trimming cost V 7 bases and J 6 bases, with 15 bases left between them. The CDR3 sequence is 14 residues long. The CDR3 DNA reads TGTGCCACCATGCTAGACAGGAGGTCCGGGGAGCTGTTTTTT. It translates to CATMLDRRSGELFF.

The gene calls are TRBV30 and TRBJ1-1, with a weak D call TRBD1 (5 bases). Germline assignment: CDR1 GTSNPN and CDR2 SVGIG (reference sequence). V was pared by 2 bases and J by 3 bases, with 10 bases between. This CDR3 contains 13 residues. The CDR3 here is CAWSFGGDTEAFF. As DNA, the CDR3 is TGTGCCTGGAGTTTCGGGGGAGACACTGAAGCTTTCTTT.

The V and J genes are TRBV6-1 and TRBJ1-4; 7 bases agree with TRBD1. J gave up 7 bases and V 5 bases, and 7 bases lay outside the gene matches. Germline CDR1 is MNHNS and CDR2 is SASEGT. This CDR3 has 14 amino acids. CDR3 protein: CASSPDRVSEKLFF. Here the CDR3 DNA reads TGTGCCAGCAGTCCTGACAGGGTTTCTGAAAAACTGTTTTTT.

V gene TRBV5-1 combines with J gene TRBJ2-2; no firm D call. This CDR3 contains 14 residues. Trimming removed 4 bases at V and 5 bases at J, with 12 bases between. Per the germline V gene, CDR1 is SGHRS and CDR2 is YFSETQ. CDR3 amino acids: CASSARQDTGELFF. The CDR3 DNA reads TGCGCCAGCAGCGCAAGACAAGATACCGGGGAGCTGTTTTTT. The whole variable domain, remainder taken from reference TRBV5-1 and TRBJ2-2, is KAGVTQTPRYLIKTRGQQVTLSCSPISGHRSVSWYQQTPGQGLQFLFEYFSETQRNKGNFPGRFSGRQFSNSRSEMNVSTLELGDSALYLCASSARQDTGELFFGEGSRLTVL.

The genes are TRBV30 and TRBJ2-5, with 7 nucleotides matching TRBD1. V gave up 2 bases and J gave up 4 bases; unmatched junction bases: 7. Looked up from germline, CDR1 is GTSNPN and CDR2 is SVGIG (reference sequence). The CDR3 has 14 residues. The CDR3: CAWSPRGFSETQYF. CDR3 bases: TGTGCCTGGAGTCCCAGGGGGTTCTCAGAGACCCAGTACTTC.

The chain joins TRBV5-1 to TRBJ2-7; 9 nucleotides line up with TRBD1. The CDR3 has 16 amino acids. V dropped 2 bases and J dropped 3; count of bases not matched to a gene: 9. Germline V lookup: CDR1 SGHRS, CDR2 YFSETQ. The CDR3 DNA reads TGCGCCAGCAGCTTAGTATCTACGGGACAGGGCTACGAGCAGTACTTC. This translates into CASSLVSTGQGYEQYF.

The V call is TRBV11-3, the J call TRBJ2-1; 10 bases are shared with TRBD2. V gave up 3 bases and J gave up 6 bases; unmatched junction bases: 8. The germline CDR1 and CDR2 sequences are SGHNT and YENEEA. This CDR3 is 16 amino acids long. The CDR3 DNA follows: TGTGCCAGCAGCTTCATGCTAGCGGGAGCCGGCAATGAGCAGTTCTTC. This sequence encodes CASSFMLAGAGNEQFF.

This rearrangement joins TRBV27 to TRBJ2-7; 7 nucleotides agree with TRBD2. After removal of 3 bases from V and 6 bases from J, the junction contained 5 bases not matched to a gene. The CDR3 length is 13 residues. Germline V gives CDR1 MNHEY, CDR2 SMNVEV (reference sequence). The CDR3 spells CASSFAGATEQYF. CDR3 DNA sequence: TGTGCCAGCAGTTTTGCGGGAGCTACCGAGCAGTACTTC.